Below are 23 T cell receptor beta chains sequenced from a single sample in a study of T cells in Graves' hyperthyroidism and ophthalmopathy. Amplified TCR beta CDR3 regions derived from RNA transcripts. TCR CDR3 underwent first-round RT-PCR with the HTBI primer set. A single record per CDR3 protein comes from TCRdb applying MiXCR to the multiplex PCR reads. The repertoire includes roughly 740,000 distinct CDR3 sequences, roughly 17% of them detected once, and approximately 8% sits in the top ten. Sequencing was carried out using blood. The receptors were sampled from a man aged 18 to 29 with Graves' hyperthyroidism.

This clonotype was seen at least ten times. The chain uses TRBV20-1 and TRBJ2-5, with 7 nucleotides matching TRBD2. CDR1 and CDR2 (germline): DFQATT, SNEGSKA (reference sequence). The length of the CDR3 is 13 residues. Trimming removed 7 bases from V and 4 bases from J; junction bases left unmatched: 9. In nucleotides, the CDR3 is TGCAGTGGGATGGCGGGAGTGGTAGAGACCCAGTACTTC. Its translation: CSGMAGVVETQYF.

In its sample, this clonotype was seen many times. J is TRBJ2-1 and V is TRBV7-3; 8 positions match TRBD1. The V segment lost 5 bases and the J segment 9 bases; nucleotides outside the gene matches: 6. The CDR3 covers 13 residues. Germline V lookup: CDR1 SGHTA, CDR2 FQGTGA. The CDR3 spells CASSPGQEGEQFF. The DNA of the CDR3 is TGTGCCAGCAGCCCGGGACAGGAGGGTGAGCAGTTCTTC.

This clonotype was seen many times. The chain links TRBV12-3 or TRBV12-4 to TRBJ2-7; D is perhaps TRBD1 or TRBD2 (5 bases each). The V and J ends lost 5 bases and 3 bases respectively, with 14 bases between them. This CDR3 has 14 amino acids. Here the CDR3 reads CASSIRDGIYEQYF. The CDR3 DNA is TGTGCCAGCAGTATCCGGGACGGTATCTACGAGCAGTACTTC.

This clonotype has only a few counts. This rearrangement joins TRBV7-2 to TRBJ2-7; D is ambiguous. The V end was cut by 3 bases, the J end by 6 bases, with 9 bases between. The CDR3 sequence is 12 residues long. Germline assignment: CDR1 SGHTA and CDR2 FQGNSA. The CDR3 DNA is TGTGCCAGCAGCTTCCTAACCCCCGAGCAGTACTTC. This codes for CASSFLTPEQYF.

The gene calls are TRBV27 and TRBJ2-3, with 7 bases that match TRBD1. Per germline, CDR1 MNHEY and CDR2 SMNVEV (reference sequence). With V trimmed by 0 bases and J by 10 bases, 16 bases remained unmatched. The CDR3 runs 17 residues. CDR3 sequence (DNA): TGTGCCAGCAGTTTATCGGAAAGGGGGCCGATTTCGGTCGCGCAGTATTTT. Translation gives CASSLSERGPISVAQYF.

Many counts were recorded for this clonotype. The chain carries TRBV30 and TRBJ2-1; D uncertain. Trimming pared 0 bases from V and 7 bases from J, leaving 7 bases between. The V gene's germline CDR1 is GTSNPN and CDR2 SVGIG (reference sequence). The CDR3 totals 12 residues. DNA for the CDR3: TGTGCCTGGAGTGTAGCGTCTAATGAGCAGTTCTTC. Translated, it gives CAWSVASNEQFF.

The J gene is TRBJ2-7, the V gene TRBV25-1; D may be TRBD2 (6 bases). Germline CDR1 and CDR2: MGHDK and SYGVNS. The CDR3 is 15 residues long. V lost 2 bases and J 2 bases, leaving 13 bases between the germline ends. This CDR3 is CASSEPGLHPYEQYF. The CDR3 DNA sequence: TGTGCCAGCAGTGAACCGGGACTCCACCCCTACGAGCAGTACTTC.

This clonotype was counted many times. The chain combines TRBV6-1 with TRBJ1-1; D might be TRBD1 (5 bases). The CDR3 is 10 amino acids. Germline V lookup: CDR1 MNHNS, CDR2 SASEGT. V was shortened by 8 bases and J by 10 bases, with 11 bases between the two germline ends. The CDR3 DNA follows: TGTGCCAGCGGGCCGCAGGGAGCTTTCTTT. It codes for CASGPQGAFF.

The rearrangement links TRBV5-1 to TRBJ2-2; D gene uncertain. Germline-derived CDR1 and CDR2 are SGHRS and YFSETQ. The V and J ends lost 5 bases and 4 bases respectively, with 9 bases between them. The CDR3 consists of 13 residues. CDR3: CASRASFTGELFF. CDR3 sequence (DNA): TGCGCCAGCAGAGCTAGTTTCACCGGGGAGCTGTTTTTT.

This clonotype came up many times. V gene TRBV10-3 combines with J gene TRBJ2-5; 10 bases align to TRBD2. Germline CDR1 reads ENHRY; CDR2 reads SYGVKD. With V trimmed by 0 bases and J by 3 bases, 7 bases remained unmatched. This CDR3 has 17 residues. This CDR3 reads CAISESLAGEWEETQYF. CDR3 nucleotides: TGTGCCATCAGTGAGTCTCTAGCGGGAGAATGGGAAGAGACCCAGTACTTC.

This clonotype came up a few times. This chain joins TRBV6-1 and TRBJ2-2, with 7 bases fitting TRBD2. This CDR3 region has 15 residues. Germline trimming cut 5 bases from V and 5 bases from J; bases unmatched to any gene: 8. Germline V gene data show CDR1 as MNHNS and CDR2 as SASEGT. The CDR3 DNA follows: TGTGCCAGCAGTTGGGGATGGGGGGGTACCGGGGAGCTGTTTTTT. Its protein is CASSWGWGGTGELFF.

This clonotype was found a few times. The genes are TRBV5-1 and TRBJ2-7; D uncertain. Trimming removed 2 bases from V and 3 bases from J, with 9 bases in between. The CDR3 covers 13 residues. Per the germline V gene, CDR1 is SGHRS and CDR2 is YFSETQ. The CDR3 spells CASSLLYGYEQYF. The DNA for the CDR3 is TGCGCCAGCAGCTTATTGTACGGCTACGAGCAGTACTTC.

V gene TRBV28 combines with J gene TRBJ1-5; D possibly corresponds to TRBD1 (6 bases). V lost 2 bases, J lost 5 bases, and 13 bases lay in between. The germline CDR1 and CDR2 sequences are MDHEN and SYDVKM. The CDR3 spans 15 residues. The DNA for the CDR3 is TGTGCCAGCAGTTTAAAAGGCCCAGGGGATCAGCCCCAGCATTTT. It codes for CASSLKGPGDQPQHF. Variable domain in full (rest from reference TRBV28 and TRBJ1-5): DVKVTQSSRYLVKRTGEKVFLECVQDMDHENMFWYRQDPGLGLRLIYFSYDVKMKEKGDIPEGYSVSREKKERFSLILESASTNQTSMYLCASSLKGPGDQPQHFGDGTRLSIL.

The chain couples TRBV20-1 to TRBJ2-7; 8 nucleotides agree with TRBD2. The V gene end was trimmed by 6 bases and the J gene end by 1 base; junction bases not matched to a gene: 5. This CDR3 has 13 amino acids. Looked up from germline, CDR1 is DFQATT and CDR2 is SNEGSKA (reference sequence). The CDR3 here is CSAPSGPSYEQYF. CDR3 in DNA: TGCAGTGCCCCTAGCGGGCCTTCCTACGAGCAGTACTTC.

V gene TRBV28 combines with J gene TRBJ1-3, with TRBD1 matching 7 bases. This CDR3 spans 19 amino acids. Germline V gives CDR1 MDHEN, CDR2 SYDVKM. V was clipped by 4 bases and J by 0 bases; unmatched bases: 15. CDR3 sequence (DNA): TGTGCCAGCAGTTCCTTGGTTGTGATGAGGGGGCCCTCTGGAAACACCATATATTTT. This sequence encodes CASSSLVVMRGPSGNTIYF.

The table lists this clonotype with a few counts. The gene calls are TRBV27 and TRBJ1-1; no clear D gene. The V and J ends lost 6 bases and 0 bases respectively, with 14 bases between them. Germline lookup yields CDR1 MNHEY and CDR2 SMNVEV (reference sequence). CDR3 length: 15 residues. CDR3 protein: CASREPWGLNTEAFF. CDR3 in DNA: TGTGCCAGCAGAGAGCCTTGGGGATTGAACACTGAAGCTTTCTTT.

The chain is built from TRBV29-1 and TRBJ2-7; no clear D. The length of the CDR3 is 14 residues. V lost 4 bases to trimming and J lost 7 bases, with 20 bases between them. CDR1 and CDR2 from the germline V gene are SQVTM and ANQGSEA. CDR3 loop: CSVGRTLSSGEQYF. The CDR3 DNA reads as TGCAGCGTTGGTCGGACCCTGTCGAGTGGAGAGCAGTACTTC.

This clonotype was seen a few times. The rearrangement uses TRBV3-1 and TRBJ1-2, with D maybe TRBD1 (6 bases). The CDR3 has 17 amino acids. Germline V gene lookup returns CDR1 LGHDT and CDR2 YNNKEL (reference sequence). The V end was cut by 4 bases, the J end by 0 bases, with 18 bases between. CDR3 DNA sequence: TGTGCCAGCAGCCTAATACGGCAGGGGATTTCTAACTATGGCTACACCTTC. It is translated as CASSLIRQGISNYGYTF.

This clonotype was seen only a few times. The CDR3 DNA follows: TGTGCCAGCAGTTATTCGACTAGCGGGAGAGGAGATACGCAGTATTTT. This sequence encodes CASSYSTSGRGDTQYF. The V gene is TRBV6-9, the J gene TRBJ2-3; TRBD2 agrees at 12 bases. Germline V gives CDR1 MNHGY, CDR2 SVAAGI. The V gene end was trimmed by 0 bases and the J gene end by 5 bases; junction bases not matched to a gene: 3. The CDR3 totals 16 residues.

This clonotype was seen at least ten times. The genes are TRBV20-1 and TRBJ2-7, with a weak D call TRBD2 (6 bases). The germline gives CDR1 DFQATT, CDR2 SNEGSKA (reference sequence). The germline V and J ends were trimmed by 5 bases and 1 base, with 18 bases remaining between them. CDR3 size: 15 residues. In nucleotides, the CDR3 is TGCAGTGCTCCCCGGTTATGGGGAGGTTCCTACGAGCAGTACTTC. The encoded protein is CSAPRLWGGSYEQYF.

This chain uses TRBV19 with TRBJ2-3, with TRBD2 matching over 14 bases. Looked up from germline, CDR1 is LNHDA and CDR2 is SQIVND (reference sequence). This CDR3 region has 13 residues. Trimming cost V 8 bases and J 13 bases; bases outside gene matches: 8. The CDR3 sequence is CASGTSGSVWKYF. CDR3 DNA sequence: TGTGCCAGTGGGACTAGCGGGAGCGTGTGGAAGTATTTT.

The V and J genes are TRBV24-1 and TRBJ1-1; unclear D gene. The CDR3 is 13 amino acids. V was clipped by 4 bases and J by 6 bases, with 11 bases between them. Germline-derived CDR1 and CDR2 are KGHDR and SFDVKD. CDR3 DNA sequence: TGTGCCACCAGTGACCCAGGTGACCCTGAAGCTTTCTTT. Translating gives CATSDPGDPEAFF.

The CDR3 loop is CASRGGPIRTDTQYF. CDR3 sequence (DNA): TGTGCCAGCAGGGGAGGGCCGATTCGCACAGATACGCAGTATTTT. V usage is TRBV7-2 and J usage is TRBJ2-3; TRBD2 matches at 7 bases. J was trimmed by 1 base and V by 6 bases; bases with no gene match: 7. There are 15 residues in the CDR3. Germline V gene data show CDR1 as SGHTA and CDR2 as FQGNSA.